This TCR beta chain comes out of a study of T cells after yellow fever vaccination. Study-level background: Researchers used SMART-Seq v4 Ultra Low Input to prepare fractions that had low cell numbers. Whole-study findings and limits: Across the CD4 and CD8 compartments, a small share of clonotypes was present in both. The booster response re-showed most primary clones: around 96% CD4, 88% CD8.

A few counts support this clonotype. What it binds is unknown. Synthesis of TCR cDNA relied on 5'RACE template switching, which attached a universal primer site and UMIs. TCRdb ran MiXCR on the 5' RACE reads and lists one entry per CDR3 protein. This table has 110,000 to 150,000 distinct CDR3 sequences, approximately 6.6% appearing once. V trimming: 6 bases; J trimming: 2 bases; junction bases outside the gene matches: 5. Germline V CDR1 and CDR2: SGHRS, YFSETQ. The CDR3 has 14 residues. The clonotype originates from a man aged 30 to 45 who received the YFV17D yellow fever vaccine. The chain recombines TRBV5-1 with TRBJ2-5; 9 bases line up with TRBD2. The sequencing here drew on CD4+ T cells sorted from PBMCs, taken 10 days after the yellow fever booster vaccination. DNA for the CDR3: TGCGCCAGCAACGGAGGACTAGCGCAAGAGACCCAGTACTTC. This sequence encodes CASNGGLAQETQYF.